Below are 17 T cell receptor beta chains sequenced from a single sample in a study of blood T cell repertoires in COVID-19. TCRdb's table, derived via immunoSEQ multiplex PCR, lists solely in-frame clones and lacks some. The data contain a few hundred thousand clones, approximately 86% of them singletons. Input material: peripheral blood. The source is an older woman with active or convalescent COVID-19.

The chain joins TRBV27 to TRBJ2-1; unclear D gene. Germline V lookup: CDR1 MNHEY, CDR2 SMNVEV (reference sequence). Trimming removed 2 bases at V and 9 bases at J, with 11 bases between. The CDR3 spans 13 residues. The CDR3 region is CASSLGRSFEQFF. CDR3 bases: TGTGCCAGCAGTTTAGGCAGGTCTTTTGAGCAGTTCTTC.

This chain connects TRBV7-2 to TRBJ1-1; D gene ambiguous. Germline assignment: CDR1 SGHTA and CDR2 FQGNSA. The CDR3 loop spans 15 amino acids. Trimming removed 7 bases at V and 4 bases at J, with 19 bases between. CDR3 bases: TGTGCCAGCACCTCCAGGAGGGTGGGAGGCACTGAAGCTTTCTTT. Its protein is CASTSRRVGGTEAFF.

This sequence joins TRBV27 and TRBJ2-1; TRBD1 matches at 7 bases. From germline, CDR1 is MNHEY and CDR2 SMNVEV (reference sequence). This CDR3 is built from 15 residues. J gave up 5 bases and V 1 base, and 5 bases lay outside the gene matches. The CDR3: CASSLLQGIHNEQFF. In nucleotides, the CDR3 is TGTGCCAGCAGTTTATTACAGGGGATCCACAATGAGCAGTTCTTC.

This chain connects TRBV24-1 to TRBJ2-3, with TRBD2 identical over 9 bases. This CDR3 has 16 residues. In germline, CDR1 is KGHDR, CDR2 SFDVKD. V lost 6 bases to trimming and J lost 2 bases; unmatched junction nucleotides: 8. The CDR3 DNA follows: TGTGCCACCAGTCTGGGAAGCGGGGGGCCCACAGATACGCAGTATTTT. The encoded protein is CATSLGSGGPTDTQYF.

The CDR3 loop reads CASSQVGGGADEQFF. The CDR3 bases are TGCGCCAGCAGCCAAGTAGGTGGGGGGGCGGATGAGCAGTTCTTC. The gene calls are TRBV4-3 and TRBJ2-1; possibly TRBD2 for D (7 bases). V was shortened by 1 base and J by 8 bases, with 15 bases between the two germline ends. From germline, CDR1 is LGHNA and CDR2 YSLEER. The CDR3 length is 15 residues.

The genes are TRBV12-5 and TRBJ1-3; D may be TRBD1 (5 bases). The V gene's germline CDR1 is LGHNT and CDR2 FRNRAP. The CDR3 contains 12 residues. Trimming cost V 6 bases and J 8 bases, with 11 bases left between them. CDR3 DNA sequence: TGTGCTAGTGGCCCAGGGAGGGACACCATATATTTT. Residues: CASGPGRDTIYF.

The CDR3 is CASSPRTGYHNEQFF. The CDR3 nucleotides read TGTGCCAGTAGTCCACGGACAGGGTATCACAATGAGCAGTTCTTC. The chain couples TRBV19 to TRBJ2-1; 8 bases are a match to TRBD1. Germline values: CDR1 LNHDA, CDR2 SQIVND (reference sequence). V trimming: 5 bases; J trimming: 5 bases; junction bases outside the gene matches: 8. CDR3 length: 15 amino acids.

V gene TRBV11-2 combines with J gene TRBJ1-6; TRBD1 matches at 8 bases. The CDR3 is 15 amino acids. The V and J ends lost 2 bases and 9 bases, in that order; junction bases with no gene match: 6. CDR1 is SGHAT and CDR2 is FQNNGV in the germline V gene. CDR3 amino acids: CASSLFGQGGSPLHF. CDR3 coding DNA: TGTGCCAGCAGCTTATTCGGACAGGGTGGTTCACCCCTCCACTTT.

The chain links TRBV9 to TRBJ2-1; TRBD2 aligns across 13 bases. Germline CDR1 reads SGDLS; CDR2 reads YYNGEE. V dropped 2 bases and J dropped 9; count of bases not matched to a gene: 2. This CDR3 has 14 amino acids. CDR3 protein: CASSVRTSGGEQFF. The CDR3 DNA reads TGTGCCAGCAGCGTCCGGACTAGCGGGGGTGAGCAGTTCTTC.

The CDR3 nucleotides read TGTGCCAGCAGCCGCCGGGCAGGGCCCTACGAGCAGTACTTC. Its protein product is CASSRRAGPYEQYF. The gene calls are TRBV7-9 and TRBJ2-7, with a possible D match to TRBD1 (5 bases). Germline CDR1 is SEHNR and CDR2 is FQNEAQ (reference sequence). Trimming left V 5 bases short and J 2 bases short, with 13 bases between. The CDR3 is 14 amino acids.

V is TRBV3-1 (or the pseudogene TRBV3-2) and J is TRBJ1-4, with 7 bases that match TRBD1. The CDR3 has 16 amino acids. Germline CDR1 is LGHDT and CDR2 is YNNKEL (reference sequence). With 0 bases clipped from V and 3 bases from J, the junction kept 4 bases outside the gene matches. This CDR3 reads CASSQEWGQSNEKLFF. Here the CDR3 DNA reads TGTGCCAGCAGCCAAGAGTGGGGACAGTCTAATGAAAAACTGTTTTTT.

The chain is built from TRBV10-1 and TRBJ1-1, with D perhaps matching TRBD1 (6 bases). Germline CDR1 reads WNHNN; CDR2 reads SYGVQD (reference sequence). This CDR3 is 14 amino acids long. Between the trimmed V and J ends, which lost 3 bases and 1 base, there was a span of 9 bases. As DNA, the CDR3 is TGCGCCAGCAGTGACGGGGGGGCGAACACTGAAGCTTTCTTT. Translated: CASSDGGANTEAFF.

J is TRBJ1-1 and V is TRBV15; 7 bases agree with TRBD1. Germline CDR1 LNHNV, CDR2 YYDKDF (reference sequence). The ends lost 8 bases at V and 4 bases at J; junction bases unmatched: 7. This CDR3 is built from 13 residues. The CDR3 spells CATQPQGGTEAFF. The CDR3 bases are TGTGCCACCCAGCCCCAGGGGGGCACTGAAGCTTTCTTT.

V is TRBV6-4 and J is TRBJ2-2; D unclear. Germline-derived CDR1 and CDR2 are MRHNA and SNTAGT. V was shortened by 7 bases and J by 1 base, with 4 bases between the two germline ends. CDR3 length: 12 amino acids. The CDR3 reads CASTGNTGELFF. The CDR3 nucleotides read TGTGCCAGCACGGGGAACACCGGGGAGCTGTTTTTT.

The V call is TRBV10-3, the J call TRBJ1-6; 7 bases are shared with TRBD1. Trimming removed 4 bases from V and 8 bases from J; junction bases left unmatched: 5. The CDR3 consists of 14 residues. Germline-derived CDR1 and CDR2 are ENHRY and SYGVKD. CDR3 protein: CAISVRGGDSPLHF. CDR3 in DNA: TGTGCCATCAGTGTACGAGGGGGCGATTCACCCCTCCACTTT.

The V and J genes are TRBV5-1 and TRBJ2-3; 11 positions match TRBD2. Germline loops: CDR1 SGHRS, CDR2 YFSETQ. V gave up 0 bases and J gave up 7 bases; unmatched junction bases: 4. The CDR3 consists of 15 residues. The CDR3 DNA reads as TGCGCCAGCAGCTTGGATAGCGGGGGGGCCTATACGCAGTATTTT. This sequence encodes CASSLDSGGAYTQYF.

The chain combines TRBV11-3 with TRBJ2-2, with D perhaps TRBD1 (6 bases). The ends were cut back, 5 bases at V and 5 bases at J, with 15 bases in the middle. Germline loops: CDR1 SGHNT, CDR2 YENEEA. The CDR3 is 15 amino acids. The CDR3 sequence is CASSTRGSPTGELFF. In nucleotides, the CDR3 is TGTGCCAGCAGCACTAGGGGGAGCCCTACCGGGGAGCTGTTTTTT.